Listed below are T cell receptor beta chains from one sample, sequenced in a study of follicular helper T cells after annual influenza vaccination. Data came from immunoSEQ multiplex PCR; TCRdb stores just in-frame clones and leaves some out. The table lists fewer than 15,000 clones, 65% to 85% of them singletons. This specimen was CXCR5- memory CD4+ T cells sorted from blood, taken on the day of influenza vaccination. The origin of the receptors is an adult who received the influenza vaccine. CDR3s include the opening cysteine and the closing phenylalanine or tryptophan. Only part of the rows carry a size: once, few, many, or a class if the clone is expanded.

abundance: .
len: 20
v_gene: TRBV15
j_gene: TRBJ1-1
CDR3aa: CATSRDLWLDPQETYAEAFF

abundance: .
len: 15
v_gene: TRBV6-6
j_gene: TRBJ2-2
CDR3aa: CASSKQGANTGELFF

abundance: .
len: 15
v_gene: TRBV27
j_gene: TRBJ1-6
CDR3aa: CASSLFWGARSPLHF

abundance: .
len: 18
v_gene: TRBV15
j_gene: TRBJ2-1
CDR3aa: CATSRHSLAALVGNEQFF

abundance: .
len: 14
v_gene: TRBV14
j_gene: TRBJ1-2
CDR3aa: CASSQVDQGNGYTF

abundance: .
len: 14
v_gene: TRBV27
j_gene: TRBJ1-6
CDR3aa: CASSLGTGYSPLHF

abundance: .
len: 14
v_gene: TRBV28
j_gene: TRBJ1-5
CDR3aa: CATRDRRFNQPQHF

abundance: .
len: 15
v_gene: TRBV7-8
j_gene: TRBJ2-7
CDR3aa: CASSLATSGPYEQYF

abundance: .
len: 14
v_gene: TRBV27
j_gene: TRBJ2-7
CDR3aa: CASSGGNSGYEQYF

abundance: .
len: 15
v_gene: TRBV6-1
j_gene: TRBJ1-2
CDR3aa: CASSEVRGGYYGYTF

abundance: .
len: 15
v_gene: TRBV7-6
j_gene: TRBJ2-7
CDR3aa: CASSRPGGRDYEQYF

abundance: once
len: 12
v_gene: TRBV29-1
j_gene: TRBJ1-2
CDR3aa: CSVQYGGGGYTF

abundance: .
len: 13
v_gene: TRBV9
j_gene: TRBJ2-7
CDR3aa: CASSVGPTYEQYF

abundance: .
len: 13
v_gene: TRBV2
j_gene: TRBJ1-5
CDR3aa: CASKEQGNQPQHF

abundance: once
len: 14
v_gene: TRBV23-1
j_gene: TRBJ1-1
CDR3aa: CASSQIPGSTEAFF

abundance: .
len: 15
v_gene: TRBV4-1
j_gene: TRBJ2-3
CDR3aa: CASSPLDSKPDTQYF